The clone carrying this T cell receptor (beta chain) appeared a few times. Its antigen is unknown. Trimming removed 8 bases at V and 1 base at J, with 15 bases between. Germline CDR1 is LGHNT and CDR2 is FRNRAP. CDR3 length: 15 residues. The data were taken from a study of beta chain features in type 1 diabetes. Expressed TCRB transcripts were sequenced, since all the RNA that had been isolated was reverse transcribed. For naive, central memory and regulatory T cell samples, reads averaged around 3.5 million. The method was immunoSEQ multiplex PCR; TCRdb's version includes in-frame clones alone and lacks a portion of them. The repertoire has roughly 730,000 clones, about an eighth of them found once; the top ten carry 0.02% to 0.025%. Study-wide results and limits: Moderate yet significant TCRB CDR3 shortening was seen in Type 1 diabetes patients in all four CD4+ subsets. Junctions at VDJ sites from type 1 diabetes patients had fewer insertions and more deletions.

This receptor was identified in a man aged 18 to 30 with type 1 diabetes. Input material: naive CD4+ T cells from blood. V and J are TRBV12-5 and TRBJ1-5, with D perhaps matching TRBD1 (6 bases). CDR3 amino acids: CASNPQGSSNQPQHF. The CDR3 coding sequence is TGTGCTAGTAACCCACAGGGATCGAGCAATCAGCCCCAGCATTTT.